This is a list of T cell receptor beta chains from one sample in a study of blood T cell repertoires in COVID-19. The method was immunoSEQ multiplex PCR; TCRdb's version includes in-frame clones alone and lacks a portion of them. The sample contains about 130,000 clones, about four fifths of which appear only once. Sequencing was carried out using PBMCs or T cells enriched from blood (not recorded which). All receptors come from a man aged 25 to 45 who had recovered from COVID-19. CDR3s include the opening cysteine and the closing phenylalanine or tryptophan. A D gene is named only where the DNA matches it firmly. Clone size is not always given. Where it is, it says once, few, many or a class for expanded clones.

v_gene	j_gene	d_gene	abundance	CDR3aa	CDR3nt
TRBV11-2	TRBJ1-1	NA	NA	CASRYINTEAFF	TGTGCCAGCAGATATATTAACACTGAAGCTTTCTTT
TRBV2	TRBJ2-2	NA	once	CASSKKGSRELFF	TGTGCCAGCAGTAAAAAGGGGTCTCGGGAGCTGTTTTTT
TRBV30	TRBJ2-3	NA	NA	CAWSPGGGAGDTQYF	TGTGCCTGGAGTCCGGGCGGAGGGGCGGGAGATACGCAGTATTTT
TRBV4-1	TRBJ2-1	TRBD2	NA	CASSQDFAPGLAGVYNEQFF	TGCGCCAGCAGCCAAGATTTTGCCCCGGGACTAGCGGGGGTATACAATGAGCAGTTCTTC
TRBV21-1	TRBJ2-3	NA	few	CASSQRQGAQYF	TGTGCCAGCAGTCAGAGACAAGGCGCGCAGTATTTT
TRBV11-2	TRBJ2-3	TRBD2	NA	CASSPWTSGLADTQYF	TGTGCCAGCAGCCCATGGACTAGTGGTCTCGCAGATACGCAGTATTTT
TRBV14	TRBJ2-1	TRBD1	NA	CASSQGTGVFNEQFF	TGTGCCAGCAGCCAAGGGACAGGGGTCTTCAATGAGCAGTTCTTC
TRBV7-3	TRBJ2-3	TRBD2	once	CASSSGGRAVTDTQYF	TGTGCCAGCAGTTCGGGTGGGAGGGCCGTGACAGATACGCAGTATTTT
TRBV27	TRBJ1-4	TRBD1	NA	CASKGTAANEKLFF	TGTGCCAGCAAGGGGACAGCGGCTAATGAAAAACTGTTTTTT
TRBV19	TRBJ2-6	TRBD1	few	CASSIVGQGSSGANVLTF	TGTGCCAGTAGTATAGTTGGACAGGGGAGCTCTGGGGCCAACGTCCTGACTTTC
TRBV11-2	TRBJ2-1	TRBD1	NA	CASSPLRDRVNEQFF	TGTGCCAGCAGCCCCCTACGGGACAGAGTCAATGAGCAGTTCTTC
TRBV5-1	TRBJ2-7	TRBD1	NA	CASSPGDRVIYEQYF	TGCGCCAGCAGCCCCGGGGACAGAGTCATTTACGAGCAGTACTTC
TRBV2	TRBJ1-1	NA	NA	CASSSGLGRLF	TGTGCCAGCAGTTCAGGATTGGGCCGCCTCTTT
TRBV6-1	TRBJ1-4	TRBD1	NA	CASSDGDRGATNEKLFF	TGTGCCAGCAGTGACGGGGACAGGGGGGCAACTAATGAAAAACTGTTTTTT
TRBV19	TRBJ2-7	NA	NA	CASRGTDLYEQYF	TGTGCCAGTCGCGGGACAGATCTCTACGAGCAGTACTTC
TRBV18	TRBJ2-2	TRBD1	NA	CASSPAGTGNTGELFF	TGTGCCAGCTCACCAGCCGGGACAGGGAACACCGGGGAGCTGTTTTTT
TRBV6-5	TRBJ2-1	TRBD2	few	CASTGTSGRNEQFF	TGTGCCAGCACCGGGACTAGCGGGAGGAATGAGCAGTTCTTC
TRBV4-1	TRBJ2-7	NA	NA	CASSQGVSYEQYF	TGCGCCAGCAGCCAAGGTGTCAGCTACGAGCAGTACTTC
TRBV2	TRBJ2-2	NA	few	CASSGGTANTGELFF	TGTGCCAGCAGTGGCGGCACCGCGAACACCGGGGAGCTGTTTTTT
TRBV2	TRBJ1-2	TRBD1	NA	CASSEDGGQSNYGYTF	TGTGCCAGCAGTGAAGATGGGGGACAGTCTAACTATGGCTACACCTTC
TRBV27	TRBJ1-1	NA	NA	CASSPGLVNTEAFF	TGTGCCAGCAGTCCGGGACTAGTGAACACTGAAGCTTTCTTT
TRBV19	TRBJ2-5	TRBD1	NA	CASRRQGWGQETQYF	TGTGCCAGTAGGCGACAGGGTTGGGGCCAAGAGACCCAGTACTTC
TRBV7-2	TRBJ1-5	NA	NA	CASSSGAGANQPQHF	TGTGCCAGCAGCTCAGGGGCAGGGGCCAATCAGCCCCAGCATTTT
TRBV9	TRBJ1-2	TRBD1	NA	CASSETPGTGLSGYTF	TGTGCCAGCAGCGAGACCCCAGGGACAGGGCTCTCTGGCTACACCTTC